The next 4 T cell receptor beta chains were all read from a single sample in a study of CXCR3-negative and CXCR3-positive naive CD8 T cells. Regarding the study as a whole: The TRB CDR3s that CXCR3-positive naive cells carried were more hydrophobic than those of CXCR3-negative naive cells.

Libraries were UMI-labeled 5' RACE TRB cDNA. TCRdb re-called the 5' RACE reads and gives one entry per CDR3 protein, without DNA. Here the sample table reports roughly 100,000 distinct CDR3 sequences. No cognate antigen is known for these TCRs. The sample consisted of naive CXCR3+ CD8+ T cells from blood. Subset of the sample: CD45RO-CCR7+CD27+CD95- naive CD8+ T cells expressing CXCR3 (TNR3+). The receptors here all came from a human donor in good health. Some clones in this sample may be carry-over from other donors' samples.

This chain links TRBV21-1 with TRBJ2-7. TRBV21-1 has pseudogene status. This CDR3 spans 17 amino acids. CDR3 residues: CASSNIYFGRLSYEQYF.

The gene calls are TRBV7-6 and TRBJ2-7; TCRdb's assignment of TRBD1 cannot be checked, as there is no DNA. The CDR3 consists of 15 residues. Per germline, CDR1 SGHVS and CDR2 FNYEAQ. CDR3 region: CASSEASGTSYEQYF.

CDR3 amino acids: CSARDGLNTEAFF. The rearrangement links TRBV20-1 to TRBJ1-1. The V gene's germline CDR1 is DFQATT and CDR2 SNEGSKA (reference sequence). The CDR3 runs to 13 residues.

The V and J genes are TRBV15 and TRBJ2-1; TCRdb outputs TRBD1, but without DNA this stays unchecked. The CDR3 extends over 15 amino acids. Germline loops: CDR1 LNHNV, CDR2 YYDKDF (reference sequence). CDR3 loop: CATSLGQTSYNEQFF.